A selection of T cell receptor beta chains follows, all from one sample in a study of T cells in Graves' hyperthyroidism and ophthalmopathy. TCRdb re-called the multiplex PCR reads with MiXCR, one entry per CDR3 protein. Of hundreds of thousands of distinct CDR3 sequences in the sample, about 17% were seen once. The sample was blood. These TCRs come from a woman aged 25 to 39 with Graves' hyperthyroidism. Both conserved end residues are part of each CDR3. The D gene is left open where the match is weak. Clone size is not always given. Where it is, it says once, few, many or a class for expanded clones.

NA,TRBJ1-1,TRBV7-9,TRBD1,CASTSKQGWAFF,TGTGCCAGCACCTCAAAACAGGGGTGGGCTTTCTTT
many,TRBJ2-1,TRBV28,NA,CASKSFEQFF,TGTGCCAGCAAATCGTTTGAGCAGTTCTTC
many,TRBJ2-3,TRBV6-2/TRBV6-3,NA,CASSWALASADTQYF,TGTGCCAGCAGTTGGGCCTTAGCCTCCGCAGATACGCAGTATTTT
NA,TRBJ2-3,TRBV5-1,TRBD2,CASSRLAREFRGTQYF,TGCGCCAGCAGCAGACTAGCGAGGGAGTTCCGGGGTACGCAGTATTTT
few,TRBJ1-3,TRBV30,NA,CAWSVGAVAGNTIYF,TGTGCCTGGAGTGTGGGGGCGGTGGCTGGAAACACCATATATTTT
few,TRBJ2-4,TRBV6-2/TRBV6-3,NA,CASMRFVAAKNIQYF,TGTGCCAGCATGCGGTTCGTTGCGGCCAAAAACATTCAGTACTTC
many,TRBJ1-1,TRBV7-3,NA,CASSLGSGGTEAFF,TGTGCCAGCAGCCTAGGATCAGGTGGCACTGAAGCTTTCTTT
NA,TRBJ1-5,TRBV4-3,NA,CASSQIGGSNQPQHF,TGCGCCAGCAGCCAAATTGGGGGTAGCAATCAGCCCCAGCATTTT
many,TRBJ2-5,TRBV6-5,NA,CASSYPGGETQYF,TGTGCCAGCAGTTACCCCGGGGGTGAGACCCAGTACTTC
few,TRBJ2-7,TRBV5-1,NA,CASSPRPSDVALNEQYF,TGCGCCAGCAGCCCGAGGCCCTCAGATGTCGCTCTGAACGAGCAGTACTTC
many,TRBJ2-2,TRBV11-1,TRBD1,CASRRTGANGELFF,TGTGCCAGCAGGCGGACAGGGGCGAACGGGGAGCTGTTTTTT
many,TRBJ1-6,TRBV20-1,TRBD1,CSAREQGADSPLHF,TGCAGTGCTAGAGAACAGGGGGCTGATTCACCCCTCCACTTT
many,TRBJ1-5,TRBV28,NA,CASSPQGAGNQPQHF,TGTGCCAGCAGTCCCCAAGGGGCCGGCAATCAGCCCCAGCATTTT
NA,TRBJ1-3,TRBV30,NA,CAWSGDRSNSGNTIYF,TGTGCCTGGAGTGGAGACAGGTCCAACTCTGGAAACACCATATATTTT
NA,TRBJ1-2,TRBV29-1,NA,CSVEEGDGYTF,TGCAGCGTTGAAGAGGGGGATGGCTACACCTTC
many,TRBJ2-5,TRBV3-1,NA,CASSQALEETQYF,TGTGCCAGCAGCCAAGCCTTAGAAGAGACCCAGTACTTC
many,TRBJ2-7,TRBV6-1,TRBD1,CASSEGQGYSYEQYF,TGTGCCAGCAGTGAGGGACAGGGCTACTCCTACGAGCAGTACTTC
few,TRBJ1-6,TRBV7-9,NA,CASSLRDASSYNSPLHF,TGTGCCAGCAGCTTGCGGGACGCAAGCTCCTATAATTCACCCCTCCACTTT
few,TRBJ2-1,TRBV28,NA,CASSNPGGNEQFF,TGTGCCAGCAGTAACCCAGGGGGGAATGAGCAGTTCTTC
NA,TRBJ2-5,TRBV5-4,TRBD1,CASSLDPDRQTETQYF,TGTGCCAGCAGCTTGGATCCGGACAGGCAAACAGAGACCCAGTACTTC
many,TRBJ2-5,TRBV6-6,NA,CASSYEGRETQYF,TGTGCCAGCAGTTACGAGGGTAGAGAGACCCAGTACTTC
many,TRBJ2-7,TRBV11-1,NA,CASSPSNEQYF,TGTGCCAGCAGCCCTTCTAACGAGCAGTACTTC
many,TRBJ2-7,TRBV7-3,NA,CASSLGDPGEQYF,TGTGCCAGCAGCTTAGGCGACCCAGGCGAGCAGTACTTC
many,TRBJ2-1,TRBV20-1,TRBD2,CSARDRRLAGTDEQFF,TGCAGTGCTAGAGATCGTCGACTAGCGGGAACGGATGAGCAGTTCTTC
NA,TRBJ2-1,TRBV24-1,TRBD2,CATSKSGRASNEQFF,TGTGCCACCAGTAAAAGCGGGAGGGCCAGCAATGAGCAGTTCTTC
NA,TRBJ2-5,TRBV6-5,NA,CASSYGTGRWETQYF,TGTGCCAGCAGTTACGGGACTGGCCGCTGGGAGACCCAGTACTTC
NA,TRBJ2-2,TRBV20-1,NA,CSASSHSTGELFF,TGCAGTGCTAGTTCTCACTCCACCGGGGAGCTGTTTTTT
NA,TRBJ2-1,TRBV3-1,TRBD2,CASNLKNTSGSPEQFF,TGTGCCAGCAACCTCAAGAATACTAGCGGGAGCCCAGAGCAGTTCTTC
NA,TRBJ1-1,TRBV6-1,TRBD1,CASGRTGGENTEAFF,TGTGCCAGCGGGCGGACAGGGGGAGAGAACACTGAAGCTTTCTTT
many,TRBJ2-4,TRBV7-9,TRBD1,CASSFPADRGAKNIQYF,TGTGCCAGCAGCTTCCCAGCAGACAGGGGTGCCAAAAACATTCAGTACTTC
many,TRBJ2-1,TRBV3-1,NA,CASSQDRRGGSYNEQFF,TGTGCCAGCAGCCAAGATCGCCGCGGTGGCTCCTACAATGAGCAGTTCTTC
few,TRBJ2-7,TRBV4-1,TRBD2,CASSQALAGLSYEQYF,TGCGCCAGCAGCCAAGCCCTAGCGGGGCTCTCCTACGAGCAGTACTTC
few,TRBJ2-1,TRBV19,TRBD2,CASSILKAGGGSSSYNEQFF,TGTGCCAGTAGTATTCTGAAAGCGGGGGGGGGATCAAGCTCCTACAATGAGCAGTTCTTC
NA,TRBJ2-5,TRBV9,NA,CASSVGSGRRETQYF,TGTGCCAGCAGCGTAGGTTCAGGGCGCCGTGAGACCCAGTACTTC
many,TRBJ2-7,TRBV2,NA,CASSGGSPRQHYEQYF,TGTGCCAGCAGTGGCGGATCTCCCCGACAACACTACGAGCAGTACTTC
many,TRBJ1-3,TRBV2,NA,CASILDSSGNTIYF,TGTGCCAGCATCCTGGACAGCTCTGGAAACACCATATATTTT
many,TRBJ2-5,TRBV7-2,TRBD2,CASSLRLAGGPEVTQYF,TGTGCCAGCAGCTTGAGACTAGCGGGAGGGCCGGAGGTGACCCAGTACTTC
few,TRBJ2-5,TRBV29-1,TRBD2,CSVTNWGGETQYF,TGCAGCGTTACAAACTGGGGGGGGGAGACCCAGTACTTC
few,TRBJ2-7,TRBV5-1,NA,CASSLDGGPLYEQYF,TGCGCCAGCAGCTTGGATGGGGGTCCCCTCTACGAGCAGTACTTC
many,TRBJ1-1,TRBV12-5,NA,CASGLDYLGKEGEAFF,TGTGCTAGTGGTTTAGATTACTTAGGGAAGGAAGGTGAAGCTTTCTTT
NA,TRBJ1-5,TRBV30,NA,CAWSTTGSNQPQHF,TGTGCCTGGAGTACGACAGGCAGCAATCAGCCCCAGCATTTT
many,TRBJ2-1,TRBV30,NA,CAWSSNSGYSNEQFF,TGTGCCTGGAGTTCCAACAGTGGGTATTCCAATGAGCAGTTCTTC
many,TRBJ2-5,TRBV2,TRBD2,CASTVGLAGVETQYF,TGTGCCAGCACCGTCGGGCTAGCGGGAGTAGAGACCCAGTACTTC
many,TRBJ2-7,TRBV28,NA,CASPAQTGEQYF,TGTGCCAGCCCCGCTCAAACTGGCGAGCAGTACTTC
many,TRBJ1-4,TRBV2,NA,CASSPDRYNEKLFF,TGTGCCAGCAGTCCGGACAGATATAATGAAAAACTGTTTTTT